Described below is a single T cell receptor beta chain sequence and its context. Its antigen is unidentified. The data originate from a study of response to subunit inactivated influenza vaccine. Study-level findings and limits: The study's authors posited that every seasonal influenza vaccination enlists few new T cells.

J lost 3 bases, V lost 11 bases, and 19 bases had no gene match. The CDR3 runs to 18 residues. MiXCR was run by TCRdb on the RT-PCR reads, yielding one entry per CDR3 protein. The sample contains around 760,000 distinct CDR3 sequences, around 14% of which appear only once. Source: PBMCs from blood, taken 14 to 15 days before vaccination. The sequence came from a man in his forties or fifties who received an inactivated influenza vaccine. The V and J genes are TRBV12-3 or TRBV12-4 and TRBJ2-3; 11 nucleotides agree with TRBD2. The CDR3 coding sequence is TGTGCCCTCAGTTTACGGGATCCCCGACTAGCGGGGACAGATACGCAGTATTTT. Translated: CALSLRDPRLAGTDTQYF.